These T cell receptor beta chains were read from a single sample in a study of shared clonotypes between healthy human individuals. Clones were read by immunoSEQ multiplex PCR, and TCRdb kept only the in-frame ones, dropping some. This table has about 1,500,000 clones, roughly 96% appearing once. The sample comprised naive CD4+ T cells sorted from blood. These receptors came from a man aged 25-45 years in good health. Each CDR3 is given with its conserved first and last residue. Fields, in order: clone size, D gene, V gene, CDR3 length, J gene, CDR3 DNA, CDR3 protein. D genes are given only for firm matches. The listing skips clone size in some rows; elsewhere it reads once, few, many or a size class.

clone size: once; D gene: NA; V gene: TRBV10-3; CDR3 length: 11; J gene: TRBJ1-4; CDR3 DNA: TGTGCCATCTCTGGGGGGGGCGAACTGTTTTTT; CDR3 protein: CAISGGGELFF
clone size: NA; D gene: NA; V gene: TRBV7-2; CDR3 length: 15; J gene: TRBJ2-7; CDR3 DNA: TGTGCCAGCAGGACCGCTAGAGGTCACTCCTACGAGCAGTACTTC; CDR3 protein: CASRTARGHSYEQYF
clone size: once; D gene: NA; V gene: TRBV18; CDR3 length: 15; J gene: TRBJ2-7; CDR3 DNA: TGTGCCAGCTCACCAATTTGGACAGCCGCTTACGAGCAGTACTTC; CDR3 protein: CASSPIWTAAYEQYF
clone size: NA; D gene: NA; V gene: TRBV5-1; CDR3 length: 15; J gene: TRBJ2-2; CDR3 DNA: TGCGCCAGCAGCCGGGGCCTTCTCGGTACCGGGGAGCTGTTTTTT; CDR3 protein: CASSRGLLGTGELFF
clone size: once; D gene: TRBD2; V gene: TRBV2; CDR3 length: 16; J gene: TRBJ2-3; CDR3 DNA: TGTGCCAGCAGTGGACCTAGCGGGACTAGCACAGATACGCAGTATTTT; CDR3 protein: CASSGPSGTSTDTQYF
clone size: NA; D gene: TRBD1; V gene: TRBV10-3; CDR3 length: 16; J gene: TRBJ2-5; CDR3 DNA: TGTGCCATCAGTGACCCGGACAGGGTGCGGCAAGAGACCCAGTACTTC; CDR3 protein: CAISDPDRVRQETQYF
clone size: NA; D gene: TRBD1; V gene: TRBV4-3; CDR3 length: 14; J gene: TRBJ1-2; CDR3 DNA: TGCGCCAGCAGTCCCGGGACAGAGATAGGTGGCTACACCTTC; CDR3 protein: CASSPGTEIGGYTF
clone size: NA; D gene: NA; V gene: TRBV6-6; CDR3 length: 12; J gene: TRBJ2-7; CDR3 DNA: TGTGGGGTCCGGGACGCCAACTACGAGCAGTACTTC; CDR3 protein: CGVRDANYEQYF
clone size: NA; D gene: NA; V gene: TRBV2; CDR3 length: 18; J gene: TRBJ2-7; CDR3 DNA: TGTGCCAGCAGTGAAGCCCTCCGTGGACTCACGAGCTCCTACGAGCAGTACTTC; CDR3 protein: CASSEALRGLTSSYEQYF
clone size: NA; D gene: NA; V gene: TRBV7-3; CDR3 length: 16; J gene: TRBJ2-1; CDR3 DNA: TGTGCCAGCAGCTTAACCTCCGGACTACAGCACAATGAGCAGTTCTTC; CDR3 protein: CASSLTSGLQHNEQFF
clone size: NA; D gene: NA; V gene: TRBV2; CDR3 length: 17; J gene: TRBJ2-1; CDR3 DNA: TGTGCCAGCAGTATTTTCGACAGGCTTGCAACCTACAATGAGCAGTTCTTC; CDR3 protein: CASSIFDRLATYNEQFF
clone size: NA; D gene: NA; V gene: TRBV28; CDR3 length: 16; J gene: TRBJ1-4; CDR3 DNA: TGTGCCAGCAGTTTGTATTTAGGGCGGGGCAATGAAAAACTGTTTTTT; CDR3 protein: CASSLYLGRGNEKLFF
clone size: NA; D gene: NA; V gene: TRBV9; CDR3 length: 16; J gene: TRBJ1-4; CDR3 DNA: TGTGCCAGCAGCAAGGGACGGGAGTCAACTAATGAAAAACTGTTTTTT; CDR3 protein: CASSKGRESTNEKLFF
clone size: NA; D gene: TRBD1; V gene: TRBV27; CDR3 length: 14; J gene: TRBJ2-5; CDR3 DNA: TGTGCCAGCAGTCTAAAGACAGGGATGGAGACCCAGTACTTC; CDR3 protein: CASSLKTGMETQYF
clone size: NA; D gene: NA; V gene: TRBV18; CDR3 length: 14; J gene: TRBJ2-7; CDR3 DNA: TGTGCCAGCTCACCACCGTTTGCGAGCTACGAGCAGTACTTC; CDR3 protein: CASSPPFASYEQYF
clone size: NA; D gene: TRBD2; V gene: TRBV7-3; CDR3 length: 15; J gene: TRBJ2-7; CDR3 DNA: TGTGCCAGCAGCCCGGGACTAGCGGGAGTCCGCGAGCAGTACTTC; CDR3 protein: CASSPGLAGVREQYF
clone size: NA; D gene: TRBD1; V gene: TRBV9; CDR3 length: 13; J gene: TRBJ2-3; CDR3 DNA: TGTGCCAGCGGGACAGCACTCACAGATACGCAGTATTTT; CDR3 protein: CASGTALTDTQYF
clone size: NA; D gene: TRBD2; V gene: TRBV6-1; CDR3 length: 15; J gene: TRBJ2-3; CDR3 DNA: TGTGCCAGCTCGGCGACTAGCGGGAACACAGATACGCAGTATTTT; CDR3 protein: CASSATSGNTDTQYF
clone size: NA; D gene: NA; V gene: TRBV15; CDR3 length: 13; J gene: TRBJ2-3; CDR3 DNA: TGTGCCACCAGCAGAGGTACAGGGTTTACGCAGTATTTT; CDR3 protein: CATSRGTGFTQYF
clone size: NA; D gene: TRBD1; V gene: TRBV5-5; CDR3 length: 15; J gene: TRBJ2-7; CDR3 DNA: TGTGCCAGCAGCTGGGAGGGACAGGGAATTTACGAGCAGTACTTC; CDR3 protein: CASSWEGQGIYEQYF
clone size: once; D gene: TRBD2; V gene: TRBV7-2; CDR3 length: 16; J gene: TRBJ2-5; CDR3 DNA: TGTGCCAGCAGCTCCCGCAGGACTAGCGCCCAAGAGACCCAGTACTTC; CDR3 protein: CASSSRRTSAQETQYF
clone size: few; D gene: NA; V gene: TRBV7-7; CDR3 length: 12; J gene: TRBJ1-2; CDR3 DNA: TGTGCCAGCCCTAGGTGGGTTGATGGCTACACCTTC; CDR3 protein: CASPRWVDGYTF
clone size: NA; D gene: TRBD1; V gene: TRBV2; CDR3 length: 13; J gene: TRBJ2-1; CDR3 DNA: TGTGCCAGGGGTTGGACAGGGAAAGGTGAGCAGTTCTTC; CDR3 protein: CARGWTGKGEQFF
clone size: NA; D gene: TRBD1; V gene: TRBV7-9; CDR3 length: 15; J gene: TRBJ2-3; CDR3 DNA: TGTGCCAGCACCCTCGGACAGGGGTACACAGATACGCAGTATTTT; CDR3 protein: CASTLGQGYTDTQYF
clone size: once; D gene: TRBD1; V gene: TRBV5-6; CDR3 length: 12; J gene: TRBJ1-2; CDR3 DNA: TGTGCCAGCAGCCCCCCAGGGGGCGCTTGGACCTTC; CDR3 protein: CASSPPGGAWTF
clone size: NA; D gene: NA; V gene: TRBV10-3; CDR3 length: 13; J gene: TRBJ2-2; CDR3 DNA: TGTGCCATCAGCGAAACAGGGTCCGGGGAGCTGTTTTTT; CDR3 protein: CAISETGSGELFF
clone size: NA; D gene: TRBD2; V gene: TRBV5-1; CDR3 length: 17; J gene: TRBJ2-1; CDR3 DNA: TGCGCCAGCAGCTTGGGGGCTAGCGGGAGCTCCTACAATGAGCAGTTCTTC; CDR3 protein: CASSLGASGSSYNEQFF
clone size: NA; D gene: TRBD2; V gene: TRBV7-2; CDR3 length: 17; J gene: TRBJ2-2; CDR3 DNA: TGTGCCAGCAGCTCCATAGCGGGAGGTTTTGCCACCGGGGAGCTGTTTTTT; CDR3 protein: CASSSIAGGFATGELFF
clone size: NA; D gene: NA; V gene: TRBV29-1; CDR3 length: 14; J gene: TRBJ2-2; CDR3 DNA: TGCAGCGTTGTTCCCCAGGGGACGCCCGGGGAGCTGTTTTTT; CDR3 protein: CSVVPQGTPGELFF
clone size: NA; D gene: TRBD2; V gene: TRBV5-5; CDR3 length: 16; J gene: TRBJ2-1; CDR3 DNA: TGTGCCAGCAGCCCCTCACCCCTAGCGGCCTACAATGAGCAGTTCTTC; CDR3 protein: CASSPSPLAAYNEQFF
clone size: NA; D gene: NA; V gene: TRBV7-6; CDR3 length: 15; J gene: TRBJ1-1; CDR3 DNA: TGTGCCAGCAGCTTGACAGCTTCAATTAACACTGAAGCTTTCTTT; CDR3 protein: CASSLTASINTEAFF
clone size: once; D gene: TRBD2; V gene: TRBV11-1; CDR3 length: 17; J gene: TRBJ2-1; CDR3 DNA: TGTGCCAGCAGCTCGGTAGTGGGACTAGCGGGAGTACCTGAGCAGTTCTTC; CDR3 protein: CASSSVVGLAGVPEQFF
clone size: NA; D gene: NA; V gene: TRBV6-5; CDR3 length: 13; J gene: TRBJ2-2; CDR3 DNA: TGTGCCAGCAGACCGGCGGGACCCGGGGAGCTGTTTTTT; CDR3 protein: CASRPAGPGELFF
clone size: NA; D gene: NA; V gene: TRBV29-1; CDR3 length: 15; J gene: TRBJ2-2; CDR3 DNA: TGCAGCGTTGGATTCGGGGGGCTGGGGACCGGGGAGCTGTTTTTT; CDR3 protein: CSVGFGGLGTGELFF
clone size: once; D gene: NA; V gene: TRBV28; CDR3 length: 11; J gene: TRBJ2-1; CDR3 DNA: TGTGCCAGCAGCTCCCTCAATGAGCAGTTCTTC; CDR3 protein: CASSSLNEQFF
clone size: NA; D gene: NA; V gene: TRBV27; CDR3 length: 12; J gene: TRBJ2-2; CDR3 DNA: TGTGCCAGCACCAAGAACACCGGGGAGCTGTTTTTT; CDR3 protein: CASTKNTGELFF
clone size: NA; D gene: NA; V gene: TRBV27; CDR3 length: 15; J gene: TRBJ1-4; CDR3 DNA: TGTGCCAGCAGTGTCTCCCAGGGGTTTTTTGAAAAACTGTTTTTT; CDR3 protein: CASSVSQGFFEKLFF
clone size: NA; D gene: NA; V gene: TRBV25-1; CDR3 length: 13; J gene: TRBJ2-7; CDR3 DNA: TGTGCCAGCAGTGAATCGGGCATCTACGAGCAGTACTTC; CDR3 protein: CASSESGIYEQYF
clone size: NA; D gene: NA; V gene: TRBV10-3; CDR3 length: 13; J gene: TRBJ2-5; CDR3 DNA: TGTGCCATCAGTGTAGCATCTGCAGAGACCCAGTACTTC; CDR3 protein: CAISVASAETQYF
clone size: NA; D gene: NA; V gene: TRBV28; CDR3 length: 13; J gene: TRBJ1-2; CDR3 DNA: TGTGCCAGCGGTCGGGGGGTAGACTATGGCTACACCTTC; CDR3 protein: CASGRGVDYGYTF
clone size: NA; D gene: NA; V gene: TRBV5-1; CDR3 length: 14; J gene: TRBJ2-2; CDR3 DNA: TGCGCCAGCATCCAAGTTCCGAACACCGGGGAGCTGTTTTTT; CDR3 protein: CASIQVPNTGELFF
clone size: NA; D gene: TRBD2; V gene: TRBV4-3; CDR3 length: 14; J gene: TRBJ2-1; CDR3 DNA: TGCGCCAGCAGCCGACTAGCGGAGTACAATGAGCAGTTCTTC; CDR3 protein: CASSRLAEYNEQFF
clone size: NA; D gene: NA; V gene: TRBV7-2; CDR3 length: 15; J gene: TRBJ2-6; CDR3 DNA: TGTGCCAGCAGCCCAGGCGGCTCTGGGGCCAACGTCCTGACTTTC; CDR3 protein: CASSPGGSGANVLTF
clone size: NA; D gene: NA; V gene: TRBV18; CDR3 length: 12; J gene: TRBJ2-7; CDR3 DNA: TGTGCCAGCTCACCGGGGGTCGAGGAGCAGTACTTC; CDR3 protein: CASSPGVEEQYF
clone size: NA; D gene: NA; V gene: TRBV18; CDR3 length: 14; J gene: TRBJ2-7; CDR3 DNA: TGTGCCAGCTCACTTGACAGATTCTCCTACGAGCAGTACTTC; CDR3 protein: CASSLDRFSYEQYF
clone size: NA; D gene: NA; V gene: TRBV7-9; CDR3 length: 11; J gene: TRBJ2-1; CDR3 DNA: TGTGCCAGCAGCCTGGGTAACGAGCAGTTCTTC; CDR3 protein: CASSLGNEQFF
clone size: NA; D gene: TRBD2; V gene: TRBV5-4; CDR3 length: 15; J gene: TRBJ2-7; CDR3 DNA: TGTGCCAGCAGCGGGGGGACTAGCGTTTCTCGGGAGCAGTACTTC; CDR3 protein: CASSGGTSVSREQYF
clone size: NA; D gene: NA; V gene: TRBV5-6; CDR3 length: 14; J gene: TRBJ2-7; CDR3 DNA: TGTGCCAGCAGCACCAGCGTGTCTGCCTACGAGCAGTACTTC; CDR3 protein: CASSTSVSAYEQYF
clone size: NA; D gene: NA; V gene: TRBV18; CDR3 length: 12; J gene: TRBJ1-1; CDR3 DNA: TGTGCCAGCTCTCAATATGACACTGAAGCTTTCTTT; CDR3 protein: CASSQYDTEAFF
clone size: NA; D gene: NA; V gene: TRBV9; CDR3 length: 14; J gene: TRBJ1-2; CDR3 DNA: TGTGCCAGCAGCAGGGTGAGCGTAAGCTATGGCTACACCTTC; CDR3 protein: CASSRVSVSYGYTF
clone size: NA; D gene: NA; V gene: TRBV5-1; CDR3 length: 15; J gene: TRBJ2-3; CDR3 DNA: TGCGCCAGCAGCTTGGATGCAGGGCCCCCAGATACGCAGTATTTT; CDR3 protein: CASSLDAGPPDTQYF
clone size: NA; D gene: NA; V gene: TRBV2; CDR3 length: 14; J gene: TRBJ2-1; CDR3 DNA: TGTGCCAGCAGTGAAATGAGCAGGGCGGATGAGCAGTTCTTC; CDR3 protein: CASSEMSRADEQFF
clone size: NA; D gene: TRBD2; V gene: TRBV28; CDR3 length: 19; J gene: TRBJ2-2; CDR3 DNA: TGTGCCTCCTGTGCTCCCTCCCTTGGACTAGCGGGAGTTACCGGGGAGCTGTTTTTT; CDR3 protein: CASCAPSLGLAGVTGELFF
clone size: NA; D gene: TRBD2; V gene: TRBV5-4; CDR3 length: 15; J gene: TRBJ2-3; CDR3 DNA: TGTGCCAGCAGCTTGGTTAGCGGGCCTAGCAGTACGCAGTATTTT; CDR3 protein: CASSLVSGPSSTQYF